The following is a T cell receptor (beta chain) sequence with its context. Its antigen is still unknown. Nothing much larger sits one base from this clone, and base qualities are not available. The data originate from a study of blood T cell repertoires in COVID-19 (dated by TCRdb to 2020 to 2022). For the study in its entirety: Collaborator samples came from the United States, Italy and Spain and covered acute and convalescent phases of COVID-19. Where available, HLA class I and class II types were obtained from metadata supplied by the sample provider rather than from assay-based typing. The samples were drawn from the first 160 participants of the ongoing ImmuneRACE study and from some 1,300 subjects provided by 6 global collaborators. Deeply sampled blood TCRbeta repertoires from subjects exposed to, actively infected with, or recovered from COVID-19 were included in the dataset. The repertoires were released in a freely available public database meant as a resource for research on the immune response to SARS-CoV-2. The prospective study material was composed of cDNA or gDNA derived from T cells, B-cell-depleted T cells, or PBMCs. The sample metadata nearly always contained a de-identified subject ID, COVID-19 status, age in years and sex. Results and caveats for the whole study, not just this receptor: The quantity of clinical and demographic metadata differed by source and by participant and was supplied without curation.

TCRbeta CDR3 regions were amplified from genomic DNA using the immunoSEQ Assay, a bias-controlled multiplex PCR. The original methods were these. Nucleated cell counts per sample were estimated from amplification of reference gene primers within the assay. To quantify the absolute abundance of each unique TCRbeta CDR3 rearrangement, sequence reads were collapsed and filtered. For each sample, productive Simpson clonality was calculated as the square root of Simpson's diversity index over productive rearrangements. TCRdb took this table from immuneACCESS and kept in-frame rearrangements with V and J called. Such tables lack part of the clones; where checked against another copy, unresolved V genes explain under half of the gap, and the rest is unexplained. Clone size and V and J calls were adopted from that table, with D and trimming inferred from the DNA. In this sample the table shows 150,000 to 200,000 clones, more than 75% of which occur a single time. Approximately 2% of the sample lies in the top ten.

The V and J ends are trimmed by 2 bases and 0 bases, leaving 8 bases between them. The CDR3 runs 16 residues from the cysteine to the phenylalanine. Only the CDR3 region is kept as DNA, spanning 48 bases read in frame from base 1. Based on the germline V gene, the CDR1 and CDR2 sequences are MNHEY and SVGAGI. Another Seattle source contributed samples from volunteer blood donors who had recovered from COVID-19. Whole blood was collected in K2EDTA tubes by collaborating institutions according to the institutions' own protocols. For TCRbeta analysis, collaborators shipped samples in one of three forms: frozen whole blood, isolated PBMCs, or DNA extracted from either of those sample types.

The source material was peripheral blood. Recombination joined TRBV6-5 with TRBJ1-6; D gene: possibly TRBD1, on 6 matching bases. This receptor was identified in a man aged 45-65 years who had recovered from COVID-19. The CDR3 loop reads CASSYQGSSYNSPLHF. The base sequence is TGTGCCAGCAGTTACCAGGGGAGCTCCTATAATTCACCCCTCCACTTT.